This T cell receptor beta chain emerged from a study of cutaneous CD30+ T cell lymphoproliferative disorder and hepatitis E (dated by TCRdb to between 2017 and 2018). Library preparation employed the immunoSEQ multiplex PCR assay. TCRdb carries this immuneACCESS record with in-frame sequences only. Its versions omit some clonotypes, under half of them owing to an unresolved V gene in the studies checked, with the rest unexplained. Here the sample has more than 6,500 clones; around 70% occur a single time. Less than 1.2% of the sample comes from the top ten. As for this clone: Its antigen is currently not known. It has no much larger one-base neighbor in the sample; base qualities were not kept.

The CDR3 numbers 15 residues from cysteine through phenylalanine. CDR3 DNA is the only sequence kept; it has 45 bases, read in frame from the first base. V lost 4 bases and J lost 9 bases, and the count of bases not matched to a germline gene is 6. Based on the germline V gene (reference sequence), the CDR1 and CDR2 sequences are WNHNN and SYGVQD. Sequencing was performed on blood. Recombination linked TRBV10-1 to TRBJ2-3; 14 central nucleotides agree with TRBD2. The TCR comes from a human donor with a cutaneous T cell lymphoproliferative disorder associated with hepatitis E virus. The CDR3 reads as follows: CASSGGTSGRGTQYF. The nucleotide sequence reads TGCGCCAGCAGTGGCGGGACTAGCGGGAGAGGGACGCAGTATTTT.